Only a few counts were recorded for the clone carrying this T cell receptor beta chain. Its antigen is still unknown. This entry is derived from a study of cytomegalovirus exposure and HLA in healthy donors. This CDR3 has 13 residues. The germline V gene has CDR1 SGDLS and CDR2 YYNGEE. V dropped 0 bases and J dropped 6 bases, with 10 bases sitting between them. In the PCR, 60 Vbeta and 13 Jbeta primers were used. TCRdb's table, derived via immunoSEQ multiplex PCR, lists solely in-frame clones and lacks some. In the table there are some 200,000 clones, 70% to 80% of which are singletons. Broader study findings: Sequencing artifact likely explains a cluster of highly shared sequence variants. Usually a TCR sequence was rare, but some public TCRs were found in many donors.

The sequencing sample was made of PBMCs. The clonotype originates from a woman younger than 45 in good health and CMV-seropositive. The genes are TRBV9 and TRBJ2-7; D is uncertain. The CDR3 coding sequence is TGTGCCAGCAGCGTAGGCCCCCTACGCGAGCAGTACTTC. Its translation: CASSVGPLREQYF. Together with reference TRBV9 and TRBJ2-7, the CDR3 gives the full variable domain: DSGVTQTPKHLITATGQRVTLRCSPRSGDLSVYWYQQSLDQGLQFLIQYYNGEERAKGNILERFSAQQFPDLHSELNLSSLELGDSALYFCASSVGPLREQYFGPGTRLTVT.